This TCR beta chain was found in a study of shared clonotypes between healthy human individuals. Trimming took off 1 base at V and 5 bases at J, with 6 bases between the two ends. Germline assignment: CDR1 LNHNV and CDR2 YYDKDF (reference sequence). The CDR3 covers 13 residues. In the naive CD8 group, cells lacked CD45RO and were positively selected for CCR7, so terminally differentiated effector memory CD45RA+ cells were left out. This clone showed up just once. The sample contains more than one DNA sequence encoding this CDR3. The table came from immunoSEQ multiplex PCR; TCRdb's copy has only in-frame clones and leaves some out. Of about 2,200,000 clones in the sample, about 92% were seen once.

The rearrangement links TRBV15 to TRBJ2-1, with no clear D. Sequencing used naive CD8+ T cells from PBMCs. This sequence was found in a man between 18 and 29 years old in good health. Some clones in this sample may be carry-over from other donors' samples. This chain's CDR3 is CATSRGSNNEQFF. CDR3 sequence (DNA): TGTGCCACCAGCAGAGGTTCAAACAATGAGCAGTTCTTC.